These 30 T cell receptor beta chains originate from one sample sequenced in a study of T-cell memory formation after mild COVID-19. One entry per CDR3 protein results from TCRdb running MiXCR on the 5' RACE reads. Here the sample spans 350,000 to 500,000 distinct CDR3 sequences, 20% being singletons. The sample comprised PBMCs or a T cell subset sorted from them (not recorded which). All receptors come from an adult woman who had mild COVID-19 (a few samples of this study predate the infection). Cell type and time point are not known.

In its sample, this clonotype was seen a few times. This chain joins TRBV7-9 and TRBJ1-5, with D possibly being TRBD1 (6 bases). Germline loops: CDR1 SEHNR, CDR2 FQNEAQ (reference sequence). Trimming pared 5 bases from V and 0 bases from J, leaving 11 bases between. This CDR3 contains 15 residues. This chain's CDR3 is CASSRTDGSNQPQHF. The CDR3 DNA reads as TGTGCCAGCAGCCGGACAGACGGTAGCAATCAGCCCCAGCATTTT. The variable domain in full, with the rest retrieved from reference TRBV7-9 and TRBJ1-5, is DTGVSQNPRHKITKRGQNVTFRCDPISEHNRLYWYRQTLGQGPEFLTYFQNEAQLEKSRLLSDRFSAERPKGSFSTLEIQRTEQGDSAMYLCASSRTDGSNQPQHFGDGTRLSIL.

This chain's CDR3 is CAISESELHQYF. CDR3 coding DNA: TGTGCCATCAGTGAGTCGGAGCTACACCAGTACTTC. The chain carries TRBV10-3 and TRBJ2-5; D unclear. CDR1 is ENHRY, CDR2 SYGVKD, per germline. The CDR3 totals 12 residues. V lost 0 bases and J lost 10, with 9 bases in between.

This clonotype was found a few times. The chain is built from TRBV6-6 and TRBJ2-5, with 8 bases that match TRBD2. The germline V gene encodes CDR1 MNHNY and CDR2 SVGAGI (reference sequence). The junction had 14 bases not matched to a gene; V was cut back by 4 bases and J by 7 bases. The CDR3 sequence is 16 residues long. The CDR3 is CASSLFPGLVSGTQYF. CDR3 DNA sequence: TGTGCCAGCAGTTTGTTCCCGGGACTAGTGTCAGGGACCCAGTACTTC.

This clonotype was seen at least ten times. The chain recombines TRBV9 with TRBJ1-1; TRBD1 might be the D (6 bases). The V and J ends lost 3 bases and 5 bases respectively, with 11 bases between them. Germline V gives CDR1 SGDLS, CDR2 YYNGEE. The CDR3 totals 13 residues. CDR3 nucleotide sequence: TGTGCCAGCAGCGGGACCAGGGGAACTGAAGCTTTCTTT. As protein: CASSGTRGTEAFF. Based on the CDR3 plus reference TRBV9 and TRBJ1-1, the full variable domain is DSGVTQTPKHLITATGQRVTLRCSPRSGDLSVYWYQQSLDQGLQFLIQYYNGEERAKGNILERFSAQQFPDLHSELNLSSLELGDSALYFCASSGTRGTEAFFGQGTRLTVV.

This clonotype has only a few counts. The rearrangement joins TRBV23-1 to TRBJ2-5, with D unresolved. TRBV23-1 is an ORF, and what it does is uncertain. V was pared by 1 base and J by 3 bases, with 6 bases between. CDR3 length: 13 amino acids. The CDR3 nucleotides read TGCGCCAGCAGTCAATTTCAGGAAGAGACCCAGTACTTC. This codes for CASSQFQEETQYF.

V is TRBV19 and J is TRBJ2-1; perhaps TRBD1 as D (6 bases). The germline gives CDR1 LNHDA, CDR2 SQIVND (reference sequence). The length of the CDR3 is 15 residues. V lost 8 bases to trimming and J lost 6 bases, with 20 bases between them. The CDR3 sequence is CASYGLGGASNEQFF. The CDR3 DNA is TGTGCCAGTTATGGCCTAGGGGGTGCGAGCAATGAGCAGTTCTTC. The full variable domain, with the rest looked up from reference TRBV19 and TRBJ2-1, is DGGITQSPKYLFRKEGQNVTLSCEQNLNHDAMYWYRQDPGQGLRLIYYSQIVNDFQKGDIAEGYSVSREKKESFPLTVTSAQKNPTAFYLCASYGLGGASNEQFFGPGTRLTVL.

The rearrangement joins TRBV24-1 to TRBJ2-1; 7 nucleotides line up with TRBD2. The CDR3 has 14 amino acids. Trimming cost V 3 bases and J 2 bases; bases outside gene matches: 0. Per the germline V gene, CDR1 is KGHDR and CDR2 is SFDVKD. The chain's CDR3 is CATSDSGTYNEQFF. The CDR3 DNA follows: TGTGCCACCAGTGATAGCGGGACCTACAATGAGCAGTTCTTC.

The table lists this clonotype with a few counts. This rearrangement joins TRBV27 to TRBJ1-4, with no clear D. CDR1 is MNHEY and CDR2 is SMNVEV in the germline V gene (reference sequence). The V and J ends lost 3 bases and 8 bases respectively, with 13 bases between them. The CDR3 covers 14 residues. The CDR3 nucleotides read TGTGCCAGCAGTTTGTACGGAGGGAAAGAAAAACTGTTTTTT. Amino acid sequence: CASSLYGGKEKLFF. Full variable domain (remainder filled in from reference TRBV27 and TRBJ1-4): EAQVTQNPRYLITVTGKKLTVTCSQNMNHEYMSWYRQDPGLGLRQIYYSMNVEVTDKGDVPEGYKVSRKEKRNFPLILESPSPNQTSLYFCASSLYGGKEKLFFGSGTQLSVL.

The chain is built from TRBV9 and TRBJ1-3; 9 positions agree with TRBD1. There are 18 residues in the CDR3. Trimming cost V 3 bases and J 0 bases; bases outside gene matches: 10. The germline CDR1 and CDR2 sequences are SGDLS and YYNGEE. The CDR3 loop reads CASSARGQGWSSGNTIYF. CDR3 sequence (DNA): TGTGCCAGCAGCGCCAGGGGACAGGGATGGAGCTCTGGAAACACCATATATTTT.

The chain employs TRBV11-1 and TRBJ2-5, with 7 bases fitting TRBD1. Germline V gene data show CDR1 as SGHAT and CDR2 as FQDESV (reference sequence). The CDR3 sequence is 15 residues long. The trim removed 2 bases at V and 9 bases at J, leaving 12 bases unmatched. CDR3 bases: TGTGCCAGCAGCTTACGCCCCAGGGGGAAGTTAGCCCAGTACTTC. This gives the protein CASSLRPRGKLAQYF.

This clonotype was detected only a few times. The chain employs TRBV7-2 and TRBJ2-1; TRBD2 is a possible D gene (6 bases). The CDR3 covers 16 residues. Trimming left V 2 bases short and J 6 bases short, with 17 bases between. Germline CDR1 is SGHTA and CDR2 is FQGNSA. The CDR3 loop is CASSLRAKAGPNEQFF. The CDR3 region has the DNA TGTGCCAGCAGCTTAAGGGCTAAAGCGGGCCCCAATGAGCAGTTCTTC.

A few counts support this clonotype. This chain joins TRBV14 and TRBJ2-5; D is unclear. Germline V lookup: CDR1 SGHDN, CDR2 FVKESK. This CDR3 region has 13 residues. The V end was cut by 2 bases, the J end by 5 bases, with 9 bases between. CDR3 sequence (DNA): TGTGCCAGCAGCCAATGGCGTTTGGAGACCCAGTACTTC. It translates to CASSQWRLETQYF.

V gene TRBV3-1 combines with J gene TRBJ2-6; D unclear. The germline V gene encodes CDR1 LGHDT and CDR2 YNNKEL (reference sequence). The CDR3 has 17 residues. Trimming pared 3 bases from V and 0 bases from J, leaving 12 bases between. CDR3 coding DNA: TGTGCCAGCAGCCAGGGCCAGTTATTCTCTGGGGCCAACGTCCTGACTTTC. Protein product: CASSQGQLFSGANVLTF.

The genes are TRBV24-1 and TRBJ1-2, with 8 bases matching TRBD1. The J segment lost 8 bases and the V segment lost 3 bases, leaving 10 bases of the junction unmatched. The CDR3 contains 15 residues. Germline CDR1 reads KGHDR; CDR2 reads SFDVKD. CDR3 in amino acids: CATSDSDWTGQGYTF. CDR3 bases: TGTGCCACCAGTGATAGCGATTGGACAGGGCAAGGCTACACCTTC.

A few counts support this clonotype. Written as DNA, the CDR3 is TGTGCCAGCAGCCCGGGCCCTGGCAGGGGCCAGCAAGAGACCCAGTACTTC. Encoded protein: CASSPGPGRGQQETQYF. V and J are TRBV5-5 and TRBJ2-5, with TRBD1 as a possible D gene (6 bases). The CDR3 sequence is 17 residues long. Trimming took 4 bases from V and 2 from J, leaving 21 bases between them. The germline gives CDR1 SGHKS, CDR2 YYEKEE (reference sequence).

This clonotype turned up a few times. The chain joins TRBV18 to TRBJ2-3; D ambiguous. Between the trimmed V and J ends, which lost 3 bases and 0 bases, there was a span of 7 bases. The CDR3 is made up of 14 amino acids. In germline, CDR1 is KGHSH, CDR2 LQKENI. CDR3: CASSPTASTDTQYF. Here the CDR3 DNA reads TGTGCCAGCTCACCTACGGCAAGCACAGATACGCAGTATTTT.

This clonotype is medium-sized by share. This chain joins TRBV18 and TRBJ1-1; D not resolved. Germline CDR1 reads KGHSH; CDR2 reads LQKENI. This CDR3 contains 14 residues. V lost 2 bases and J lost 4, with 11 bases in between. CDR3 protein: CASSPSPALTEAFF. The CDR3 bases are TGTGCCAGCTCACCATCCCCTGCCCTCACTGAAGCTTTCTTT.

This clonotype was recorded a few times. This rearrangement joins TRBV20-1 to TRBJ2-5; 11 bases agree with TRBD2. The CDR3 runs to 14 residues. CDR1 is DFQATT, CDR2 SNEGSKA, per germline (reference sequence). J gave up 2 bases and V 5 bases, and 4 bases lay outside the gene matches. CDR3 in amino acids: CSASGLAGQETQYF. Here the CDR3 DNA reads TGCAGTGCTTCAGGACTAGCGGGTCAAGAGACCCAGTACTTC.

V gene TRBV5-1 combines with J gene TRBJ2-1; 9 bases map to TRBD2. The germline gives CDR1 SGHRS, CDR2 YFSETQ. The CDR3 sequence is 15 residues long. Losses at the gene ends were 0 bases for V and 8 bases for J; bases not matched to a gene: 6. The CDR3 nucleotides read TGCGCCAGCAGCTTGGGCGGGGGGGCCGACTATGAGCAGTTCTTC. The encoded protein is CASSLGGGADYEQFF.

This clonotype was picked up a small number of times. The chain recombines TRBV7-8 with TRBJ2-5, with a weak D call TRBD1 (6 bases). V dropped 1 base and J dropped 2 bases, with 8 bases sitting between them. The CDR3 sequence is 14 residues long. Germline lookup yields CDR1 SGHVS and CDR2 FQNEAQ. CDR3 nucleotides: TGTGCCAGCAGCTTAGGACAGGTTCAAGAGACCCAGTACTTC. Encoded protein: CASSLGQVQETQYF.

This clonotype occurred a few times. V is TRBV6-2 or TRBV6-3 and J is TRBJ1-2, with 7 bases aligning to TRBD1. J lost 4 bases, V lost 5 bases, and 10 bases had no gene match. CDR1 is MNHEY, CDR2 SVGEGT, per germline. The CDR3 runs 15 residues. CDR3 DNA: TGTGCCAGCAGTCCCCGGCAGGGGGGACCCTATGGCTACACCTTC. The encoded protein is CASSPRQGGPYGYTF.

This clonotype was counted between two and nine times. The rearrangement joins TRBV7-8 to TRBJ1-5; possible D gene TRBD1, 6 bases. This CDR3 has 16 amino acids. CDR1 and CDR2 from the germline V gene are SGHVS and FQNEAQ. V was trimmed by 2 bases and J by 1 base, leaving 12 bases between them. This CDR3 is CASSLYRVISNQPQHF. In DNA, the CDR3 is TGTGCCAGCAGCTTATACAGGGTTATCAGCAATCAGCCCCAGCATTTT.

The rearrangement uses TRBV28 and TRBJ2-1, with 7 bases that match TRBD1. V lost 6 bases, J lost 7 bases, and 6 bases stayed unmatched. This CDR3 has 13 amino acids. Germline lookup yields CDR1 MDHEN and CDR2 SYDVKM. CDR3 coding DNA: TGTGCCAGCAGGGAAGTACAGGGGAATGAGCAGTTCTTC. It translates to CASREVQGNEQFF.

This clonotype was seen ten or more times. This chain joins TRBV5-5 and TRBJ2-2; D assignment may be TRBD1 or TRBD2 (5 bases each). The V gene's germline CDR1 is SGHKS and CDR2 YYEKEE (reference sequence). V gave up 9 bases and J gave up 4 bases, with 19 bases separating them. The CDR3 runs to 15 residues. CDR3 nucleotide sequence: TGTGCCATCACCCTTGTCCTAGGGACCACCGGGGAGCTGTTTTTT. Translation: CAITLVLGTTGELFF.

The chain is built from TRBV11-2 and TRBJ2-3; D ambiguous. CDR1 is SGHAT and CDR2 is FQNNGV in the germline V gene. The CDR3 loop spans 13 amino acids. The V and J ends lost 2 bases and 6 bases respectively, with 9 bases between them. The chain's CDR3 is CASSLWARDTQYF. The CDR3 DNA is TGTGCCAGCAGCTTATGGGCTAGGGATACGCAGTATTTT.

This clonotype came up a few times. The rearrangement uses TRBV15 and TRBJ2-1; D call uncertain. The CDR3 consists of 13 residues. Germline V gene data show CDR1 as LNHNV and CDR2 as YYDKDF (reference sequence). V gave up 0 bases and J gave up 8 bases, with 8 bases separating them. CDR3 sequence: CATSRDSRDEQFF. CDR3 nucleotide sequence: TGTGCCACCAGCAGAGATTCACGTGATGAGCAGTTCTTC.

The V call is TRBV6-6, the J call TRBJ2-5, with D unresolved. The CDR3 loop spans 15 amino acids. V was pared by 2 bases and J by 1 base, with 11 bases between. Germline lookup yields CDR1 MNHNY and CDR2 SVGAGI (reference sequence). The CDR3: CASSYQSKIQETQYF. CDR3 in DNA: TGTGCCAGCAGTTACCAGAGTAAAATCCAAGAGACCCAGTACTTC.

The genes are TRBV6-2 or TRBV6-3 and TRBJ2-1, with D unclear. The CDR3 runs 17 residues. The V end lost 2 bases, the J end lost 0 bases, and 14 bases lay between the germline ends. Germline CDR1 MNHEY, CDR2 SVGEGT. CDR3 DNA sequence: TGTGCCAGCAGTTACAGTGGCCTTCGGAGCTCCTACAATGAGCAGTTCTTC. It translates to CASSYSGLRSSYNEQFF.

The chain couples TRBV20-1 to TRBJ1-1; 10 nucleotides line up with TRBD1. Germline values: CDR1 DFQATT, CDR2 SNEGSKA (reference sequence). CDR3 length: 14 residues. V lost 2 bases to trimming and J lost 7 bases; unmatched junction nucleotides: 7. The CDR3 sequence is CSARRQGAVGEAFF. CDR3 sequence (DNA): TGCAGTGCTAGAAGACAGGGGGCCGTGGGTGAAGCTTTCTTT.

This clonotype came up a few times. V and J are TRBV12-3 or TRBV12-4 and TRBJ2-7, with D maybe TRBD2 (5 bases). The CDR3 has 14 amino acids. V lost 5 bases and J lost 4, with 15 bases in between. The CDR3 reads CASSLGPRGYEQYF. The CDR3 nucleotides read TGTGCCAGCAGTCTTGGCCCGCGCGGGTACGAGCAGTACTTC.